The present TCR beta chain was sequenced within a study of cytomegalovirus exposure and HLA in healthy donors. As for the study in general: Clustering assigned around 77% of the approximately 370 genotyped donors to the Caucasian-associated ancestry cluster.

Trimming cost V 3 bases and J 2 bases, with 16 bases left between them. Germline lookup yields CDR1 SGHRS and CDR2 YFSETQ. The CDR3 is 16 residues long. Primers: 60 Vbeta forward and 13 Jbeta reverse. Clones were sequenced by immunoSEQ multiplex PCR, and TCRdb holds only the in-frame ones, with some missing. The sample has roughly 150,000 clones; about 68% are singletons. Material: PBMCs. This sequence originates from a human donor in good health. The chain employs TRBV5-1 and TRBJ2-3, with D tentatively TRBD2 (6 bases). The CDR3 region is CASSSGETRYTDTQYF. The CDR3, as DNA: TGCGCCAGCAGCTCGGGGGAGACTAGATACACAGATACGCAGTATTTT. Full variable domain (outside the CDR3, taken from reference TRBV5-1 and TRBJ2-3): KAGVTQTPRYLIKTRGQQVTLSCSPISGHRSVSWYQQTPGQGLQFLFEYFSETQRNKGNFPGRFSGRQFSNSRSEMNVSTLELGDSALYLCASSSGETRYTDTQYFGPGTRLTVL.